What follows describes a single T cell receptor beta chain. Its antigen is undetermined. One entry per CDR3 protein results from TCRdb running MiXCR on the RACE reads. The data contain around 300,000 distinct CDR3 sequences, around 7% of them singletons. Per the germline V gene, CDR1 is SEHNR and CDR2 is FQNEAQ (reference sequence). The V and J ends lost 1 base and 7 bases respectively, with 13 bases between them. The CDR3 loop spans 14 amino acids. The sample is drawn from a study of human T cells and chemical hapten exposure. General study results and limits: No alteration of TCRs above 1 in 1000 frequency was seen with DPC sensitization.

Time point denoted: patch test 1, 2 weeks after DPC sensitization. The treatment here: therapeutic diphenylcyclopropenone sensitization with weekly scalp DPC. The sample was whole blood, taken in connection with sensitization to the hapten diphenylcyclopropenone (DPC). V gene TRBV7-9 combines with J gene TRBJ1-1; D not certain. This clonotype was obtained from a young woman with alopecia areata. Some clones in this sample may be carry-over from other donors' samples. This CDR3 reads CASSLDWLDGEAFF. In nucleotides, the CDR3 is TGTGCCAGCAGCTTAGATTGGTTGGACGGTGAAGCTTTCTTT.